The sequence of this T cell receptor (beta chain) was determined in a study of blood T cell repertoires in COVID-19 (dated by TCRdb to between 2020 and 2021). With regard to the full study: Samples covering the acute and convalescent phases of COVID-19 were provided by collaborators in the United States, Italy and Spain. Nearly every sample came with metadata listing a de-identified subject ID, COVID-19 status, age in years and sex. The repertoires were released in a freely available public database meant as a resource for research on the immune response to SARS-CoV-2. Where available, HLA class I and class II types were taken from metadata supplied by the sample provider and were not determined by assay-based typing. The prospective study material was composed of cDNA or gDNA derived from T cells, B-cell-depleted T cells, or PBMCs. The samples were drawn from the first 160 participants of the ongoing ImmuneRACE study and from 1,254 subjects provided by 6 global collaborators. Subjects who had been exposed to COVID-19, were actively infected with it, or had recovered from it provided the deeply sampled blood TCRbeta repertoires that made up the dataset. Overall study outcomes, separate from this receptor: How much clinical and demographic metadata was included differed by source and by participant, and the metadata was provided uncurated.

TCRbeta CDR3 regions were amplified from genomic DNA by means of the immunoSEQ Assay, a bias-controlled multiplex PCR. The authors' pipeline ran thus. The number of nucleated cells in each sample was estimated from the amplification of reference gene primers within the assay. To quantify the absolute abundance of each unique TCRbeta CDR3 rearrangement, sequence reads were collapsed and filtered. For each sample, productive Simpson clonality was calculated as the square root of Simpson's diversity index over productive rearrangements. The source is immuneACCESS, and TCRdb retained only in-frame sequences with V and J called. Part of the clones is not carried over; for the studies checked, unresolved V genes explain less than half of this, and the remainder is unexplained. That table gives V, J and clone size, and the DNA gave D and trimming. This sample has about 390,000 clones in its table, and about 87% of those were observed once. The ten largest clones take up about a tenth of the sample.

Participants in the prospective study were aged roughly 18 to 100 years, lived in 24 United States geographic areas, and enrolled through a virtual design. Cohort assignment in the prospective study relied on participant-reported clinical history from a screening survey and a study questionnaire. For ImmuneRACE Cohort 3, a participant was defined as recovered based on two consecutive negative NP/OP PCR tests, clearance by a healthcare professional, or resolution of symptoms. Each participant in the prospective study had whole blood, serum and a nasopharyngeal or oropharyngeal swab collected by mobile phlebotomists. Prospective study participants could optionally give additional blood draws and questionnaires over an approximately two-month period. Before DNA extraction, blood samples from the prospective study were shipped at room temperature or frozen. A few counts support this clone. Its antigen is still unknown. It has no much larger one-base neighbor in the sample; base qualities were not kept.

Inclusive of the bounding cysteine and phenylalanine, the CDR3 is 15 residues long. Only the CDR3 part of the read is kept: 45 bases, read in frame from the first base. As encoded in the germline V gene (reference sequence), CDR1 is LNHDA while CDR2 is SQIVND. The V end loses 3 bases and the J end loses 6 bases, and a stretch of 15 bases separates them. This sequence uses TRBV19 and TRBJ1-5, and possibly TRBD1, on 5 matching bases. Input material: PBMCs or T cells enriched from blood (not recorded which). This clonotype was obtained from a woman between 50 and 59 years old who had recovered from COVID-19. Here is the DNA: TGTGCCAGTAGTATGGGGAGGGGTGGTGCTCAGCCCCAGCATTTT. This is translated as CASSMGRGGAQPQHF.